This T cell receptor beta chain was found in a study of T cells after yellow fever vaccination. Study-level points and caveats: There was a possibility that FACS-sorted repertoires contained abundant clonotypes contaminating from the bulk population. The booster saw the reappearance of most primary-vaccination clones (roughly 96% CD4, roughly 90% CD8).

The table lists this clonotype with many counts. What it recognizes is unknown. TCRdb re-analysed the 5' RACE reads in MiXCR, keeping a single row per CDR3 protein. The sample shows around 72,000 distinct CDR3 sequences, roughly 7% of them seen only once. The CDR3 is made up of 15 amino acids. In germline, CDR1 is KGHSY, CDR2 FQNENV. V was clipped by 4 bases and J by 0 bases, with 13 bases between them. V is TRBV16 and J is TRBJ2-7; possibly TRBD1 for D (6 bases). The sample in question was CD8+ T cells sorted from PBMCs, obtained around 10 days after the first yellow fever vaccination. The clonotype comes from a man younger than 30 who received the YFV17D yellow fever vaccine. The CDR3 spells CASSRNQGNSYEQYF. CDR3 bases: TGTGCCAGCAGCCGTAATCAGGGGAACTCCTACGAGCAGTACTTC. The full variable domain, with the rest looked up from reference TRBV16 and TRBJ2-7, is GEEVAQTPKHLVRGEGQKAKLYCAPIKGHSYVFWYQQVLKNEFKFLISFQNENVFDETGMPKERFSAKCLPNSPCSLEIQATKLEDSAVYFCASSRNQGNSYEQYFGPGTRLTVT.